Below, 10 T cell receptor beta chains from the same sample are listed, as sequenced in a study of identical twins. TCRdb reanalysed the 5' RACE reads using MiXCR and keeps one entry per CDR3 protein. The data show 270,000 or so distinct CDR3 sequences, about 8.9% seen once. Another study also made use of these data, one on yellow fever vaccine responses in identical twins.

Sequencing used CD8+ T cells sorted from blood. These receptors originate from a woman between 18 and 30 years old in good health.

This clonotype came up many times. The chain uses TRBV11-2 and TRBJ2-1; D gene ambiguous. The CDR3 consists of 13 residues. Germline assignment: CDR1 SGHAT and CDR2 FQNNGV. V lost 8 bases and J 8 bases, leaving 16 bases between the germline ends. CDR3 sequence reads: CASGPFRGDEQFF. CDR3 bases: TGTGCCAGCGGACCCTTCCGTGGGGATGAGCAGTTCTTC.

The chain links TRBV12-3 or TRBV12-4 to TRBJ1-3; 9 nucleotides align to TRBD1. The CDR3 extends over 14 amino acids. The V and J ends lost 8 bases and 2 bases, in that order; junction bases with no gene match: 4. The DNA of the CDR3 is TGTGCCAGCGGGACAGGGATTACTGGAAACACCATATATTTT. This translates into CASGTGITGNTIYF.

This clonotype was observed at least ten times. CDR3: CASSSTTSGTPYEQYF. The CDR3 DNA reads as TGTGCCAGCAGCTCGACGACTAGCGGGACCCCCTACGAGCAGTACTTC. The gene calls are TRBV7-9 and TRBJ2-7; 11 nucleotides match TRBD2. Germline V gene sequence: CDR1 SEHNR, CDR2 FQNEAQ (reference sequence). The CDR3 runs to 16 residues. With 4 bases clipped from V and 2 bases from J, the junction kept 7 bases outside the gene matches.

The J gene is TRBJ2-3, the V gene TRBV24-1; D is possibly TRBD1 or TRBD2 (5 bases each). Trimming removed 4 bases from V and 2 bases from J, with 12 bases in between. Germline lookup yields CDR1 KGHDR and CDR2 SFDVKD. The length of the CDR3 is 15 residues. CDR3 coding DNA: TGTGCCACCAGTGACATGGGACCCCACACAGATACGCAGTATTTT. Its protein is CATSDMGPHTDTQYF.

This clonotype has at least ten counts. V is TRBV25-1 and J is TRBJ2-3; perhaps D is TRBD1 or TRBD2 (5 bases each). The germline gives CDR1 MGHDK, CDR2 SYGVNS. Trimming took off 1 base at V and 6 bases at J, with 11 bases between the two ends. This CDR3 spans 14 amino acids. CDR3 in DNA: TGTGCCAGCAGTGAATTTGAGGGGCCGGATACGCAGTATTTT. Translating gives CASSEFEGPDTQYF.

Many counts were recorded for this clonotype. This chain connects TRBV29-1 to TRBJ2-5; D unclear. Trimming left V 4 bases short and J 0 bases short, with 12 bases between. Germline V gene sequence: CDR1 SQVTM, CDR2 ANQGSEA. This CDR3 comprises 14 residues. CDR3 sequence (DNA): TGCAGCGTTGTTCTAAACCTGTACCAAGAGACCCAGTACTTC. Its translation: CSVVLNLYQETQYF.

CDR3 in amino acids: CASSTTSGGPVGDTQYF. In DNA, the CDR3 is TGTGCCAGCAGTACGACTAGCGGGGGGCCTGTAGGTGATACGCAGTATTTT. V is TRBV2 and J is TRBJ2-3; TRBD2 agrees at 13 bases. CDR3 size: 17 residues. The junction had 11 bases not matched to a gene; V was cut back by 5 bases and J by 6 bases. Germline V gives CDR1 SNHLY, CDR2 FYNNEI.

The CDR3 sequence is CASSPLAGGSNTGELFF. CDR3 nucleotide sequence: TGTGCCAGCAGTCCCCTAGCGGGGGGCTCGAACACCGGGGAGCTGTTTTTT. The chain couples TRBV25-1 to TRBJ2-2; 11 bases agree with TRBD2. V gave up 5 bases and J gave up 0 bases; unmatched junction bases: 5. The CDR3 is 17 amino acids. Germline V gives CDR1 MGHDK, CDR2 SYGVNS.

This clonotype was recorded many times. The rearrangement joins TRBV5-6 to TRBJ2-2; D possibly matches TRBD1 or TRBD2 (6 bases each). The CDR3 is 16 amino acids. Germline CDR1 and CDR2: SGHDT and YYEEEE. Trimming removed 6 bases at V and 1 base at J, with 16 bases between. Written as DNA, the CDR3 is TGTGCCAGCACGCCGCGCAGGGGAGGGAACACCGGGGAGCTGTTTTTT. Translated: CASTPRRGGNTGELFF.

There are many counts of this clonotype. The chain couples TRBV14 to TRBJ2-2; maybe TRBD1 (5 bases). This CDR3 is 14 amino acids long. V was clipped by 6 bases and J by 3 bases, with 11 bases between them. In germline, CDR1 is SGHDN, CDR2 FVKESK. The CDR3 DNA follows: TGTGCCAGCAGTTGGACATCCTACACCGGGGAGCTGTTTTTT. Its translation: CASSWTSYTGELFF.